The rows below give T cell receptor beta chains drawn from one sample of a study of cytomegalovirus exposure and HLA in healthy donors. The protocol was immunoSEQ multiplex PCR, while the TCRdb copy is restricted to in-frame clones and leaves out a portion. The top ten hold approximately 14% of the sample, which has 100,000 to 130,000 clones, roughly 70% seen once. The sequenced material came from PBMCs. Receptors were obtained from a woman aged 40-49 years in good health and CMV-seropositive. Both conserved end residues are part of each CDR3. The order of the fields is V gene, D gene, J gene, CDR3 protein. A D gene is named only where the DNA matches it firmly.

>TRBV29-1|-|TRBJ2-6
CSVTSGAGANVLTF
>TRBV7-2|-|TRBJ1-5
CASSYKGQSTANQPQHF
>TRBV7-2|-|TRBJ1-2
CASSSRGRNGYTF
>TRBV6-6|-|TRBJ1-1
CASRSPDRIGTEAFF
>TRBV19|TRBD1|TRBJ1-1
CASTTQGTAMNTEAFF
>TRBV27|TRBD1|TRBJ1-4
CASSFGTGNEKLFF
>TRBV19|TRBD2|TRBJ2-5
CASSMRLAGSLGETQYF
>TRBV5-4|-|TRBJ2-3
CASSFPSEDTQYF
>TRBV7-2|TRBD1|TRBJ2-7
CASSPNSGTGSYEQYF
>TRBV6-5|TRBD2|TRBJ2-7
CASSYSASGPSYEQYF
>TRBV19|TRBD1|TRBJ2-7
CASSPDRGSNEQYF
>TRBV19|TRBD1|TRBJ1-4
CASSTGQNSNEKLFF
>TRBV7-7|-|TRBJ2-7
CASSQAGDYEQYF
>TRBV29-1|TRBD1|TRBJ1-2
CSVDRDRDNNYGYTF
>TRBV5-4|TRBD2|TRBJ2-3
CASSVSGGRTDTQYF
>TRBV4-3|-|TRBJ2-5
CASSRAVGGETQYF
>TRBV5-1|-|TRBJ1-3
CASSLGNTGSSGNTIYF
>TRBV7-9|-|TRBJ1-1
CASSLLTGEKTEAFF
>TRBV29-1|-|TRBJ1-5
CSVRQDLDQPQHF
>TRBV6-1|-|TRBJ2-3
CASSEAPPSTDTQYF
>TRBV28|TRBD1|TRBJ2-7
CASSPMTGNSYEQYF
>TRBV5-1|-|TRBJ2-5
CASSTGVRETQYF
>TRBV11-2|-|TRBJ1-4
CASSLGWERTAEKLFF
>TRBV29-1|-|TRBJ2-1
CSVVGRILSDEQFF
>TRBV27|TRBD1|TRBJ1-1
CASSHDRANTEAFF
>TRBV5-6|-|TRBJ2-7
CASSLLSVFFYEQYF
>TRBV6-6|TRBD2|TRBJ2-7
CASSWGLAEGRGF
>TRBV5-4|-|TRBJ1-2
CASSKRLDYGYTF
>TRBV25-1|TRBD2|TRBJ2-7
CASSESGTSHEQYF
>TRBV7-9|TRBD1|TRBJ1-2
CASRGSGGNYGYTF
>TRBV5-1|TRBD1|TRBJ2-7
CASSENTGAEQYF
>TRBV7-8|-|TRBJ1-2
CASSLDRANYGYTF
>TRBV5-6|-|TRBJ2-7
CASSLEGPLPYEQYF
>TRBV19|TRBD1|TRBJ1-6
CASRHRDRGPGSPLHF
>TRBV5-1|TRBD1|TRBJ2-2
CASSLPGQSNTGELFF
>TRBV30|-|TRBJ1-1
CAWSVQGNTEAFF
>TRBV4-1|TRBD2|TRBJ2-5
CASSRGLAGGLETQYF
>TRBV18|TRBD2|TRBJ2-3
CASSPGAGDTQYF
>TRBV2|-|TRBJ2-1
CASRDSSSYNEQFF
>TRBV7-3|-|TRBJ2-1
CASSPQGANEQFF
>TRBV10-3|-|TRBJ1-1
CAANPGSASTEAFF
>TRBV5-1|-|TRBJ1-3
CASSLALAGGRNTIYF
>TRBV4-1|TRBD1|TRBJ1-3
CASSQGTGPLGTIYF
>TRBV4-1|TRBD2|TRBJ2-5
CASSPTRGGAWETQYF
>TRBV5-1|-|TRBJ1-2
CASSFEGSGGYTF
>TRBV5-6|-|TRBJ1-2
CASSYGRGGNGYTF
>TRBV6-5|TRBD2|TRBJ2-7
CASGTSESYEQYF
>TRBV7-9|TRBD2|TRBJ2-3
CASSLATSGDSTDTQYF
>TRBV5-1|-|TRBJ2-7
CASSFGGSSYEQYF
>TRBV6-1|TRBD1|TRBJ1-1
CASSVRQGDTEAFF
>TRBV4-1|TRBD2|TRBJ2-7
CASSQEGGGSSYEQYF